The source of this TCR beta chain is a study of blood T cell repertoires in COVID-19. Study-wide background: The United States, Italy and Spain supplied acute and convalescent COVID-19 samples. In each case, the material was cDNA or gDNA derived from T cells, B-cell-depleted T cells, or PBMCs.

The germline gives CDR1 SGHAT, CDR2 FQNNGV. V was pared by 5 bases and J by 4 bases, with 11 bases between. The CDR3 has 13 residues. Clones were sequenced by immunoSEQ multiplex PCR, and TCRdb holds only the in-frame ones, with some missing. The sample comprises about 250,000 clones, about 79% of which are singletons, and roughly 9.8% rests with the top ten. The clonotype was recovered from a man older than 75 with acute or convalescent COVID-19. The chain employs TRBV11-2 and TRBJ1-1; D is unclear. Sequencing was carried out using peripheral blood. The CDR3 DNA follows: TGTGCCAGCAGCCTCGGACGGGGCACTGAAGCTTTCTTT. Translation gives CASSLGRGTEAFF. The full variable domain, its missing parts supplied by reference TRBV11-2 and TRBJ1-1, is EAGVAQSPRYKIIEKRQSVAFWCNPISGHATLYWYQQILGQGPKLLIQFQNNGVVDDSQLPKDRFSAERLKGVDSTLKIQPAKLEDSAVYLCASSLGRGTEAFFGQGTRLTVV.